Here is one T cell receptor beta chain with its context. Its specificity is not known. The germline V gene has CDR1 MGHRA and CDR2 YSYEKL. V lost 2 bases to trimming and J lost 4 bases; unmatched junction nucleotides: 3. The CDR3 extends over 14 amino acids. Expansion of antigen-specific CD4+ T cells with viral peptide pools was carried out by the ViraFEST assay before sequencing. Upon completion of 10 days in culture, CD4+ T cells were isolated. Two doses of either BNT162b2 or mRNA-1273 were given to each participant. This sample was included in a study of vaccination effects on CD4 cells after COVID-19. The wider study: Researchers obtained post-vaccine samples at a median of 72 days past the second dose. Regarding the study as a whole: There was marked clonal contraction among infection- and vaccine-induced clones late after vaccination.

Profiled with immunoSEQ multiplex PCR; TCRdb holds only in-frame clones, not every one. The table has tens of thousands of clones, roughly four fifths seen once. The TCR originated in a human donor who received a COVID-19 vaccine. Some clones in this sample may be carry-over from other donors' samples. The sample in question was CD4+ T cells from PBMCs cultured with HCoV-NL63 spike peptides, obtained after COVID-19 vaccination. The rearrangement uses TRBV4-1 and TRBJ1-1, with 8 nucleotides matching TRBD1. CDR3 in DNA: TGCGCCAGCAGCCAATGGACAGGGAGCACTGAAGCTTTCTTT. Protein product: CASSQWTGSTEAFF.